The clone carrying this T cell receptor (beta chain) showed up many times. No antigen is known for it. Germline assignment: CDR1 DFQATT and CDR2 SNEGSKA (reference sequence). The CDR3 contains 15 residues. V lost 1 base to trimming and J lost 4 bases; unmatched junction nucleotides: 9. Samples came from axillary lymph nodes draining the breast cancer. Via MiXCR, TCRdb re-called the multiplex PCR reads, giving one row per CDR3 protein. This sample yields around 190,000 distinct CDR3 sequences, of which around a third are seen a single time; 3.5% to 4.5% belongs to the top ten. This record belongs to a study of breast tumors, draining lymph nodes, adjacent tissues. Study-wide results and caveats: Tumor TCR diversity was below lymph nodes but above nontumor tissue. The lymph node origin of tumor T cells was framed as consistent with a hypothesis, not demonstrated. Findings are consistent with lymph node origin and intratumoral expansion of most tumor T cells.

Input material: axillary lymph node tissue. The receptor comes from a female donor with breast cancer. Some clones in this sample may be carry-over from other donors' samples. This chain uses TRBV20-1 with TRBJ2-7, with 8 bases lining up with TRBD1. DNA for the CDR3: TGCAGTGCTAGAGGCTATGAGACAGGGGCGTACGAGCAGTACTTC. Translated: CSARGYETGAYEQYF.